The present TCR beta chain was sequenced within a study of cytomegalovirus exposure and HLA in healthy donors. Study background: Most genotyped donors, around four fifths of roughly 400, had Caucasian-associated genetic ancestry. Study conclusions and caveats: Cytomegalovirus association was assigned to 170 or so TCR beta chains. Prediction of most subjects' HLA-A and HLA-B alleles by TCR beta sequences was reportedly accurate.

The CDR3 contains 15 residues. The V gene end was trimmed by 5 bases and the J gene end by 1 base; junction bases not matched to a gene: 5. Germline CDR1 and CDR2: MNHEY and SMNVEV (reference sequence). Of note for this clone: The antigen remains undetermined.

The PCR contained 60 Vbeta and 13 Jbeta primers. Produced via immunoSEQ multiplex PCR; TCRdb's table is partial and in-frame only. The sample is made up of about 52,000 clones, and the top ten hold around an eighth of it. Sequenced sample: PBMCs. This chain links TRBV27 with TRBJ2-7, with TRBD2 matching 10 bases. The TCR sequence derives from a woman aged 60-75 years in good health and CMV-seropositive. Written as DNA, the CDR3 is TGTGCCAGCAGTACGGGACTAGCGCAATCCTACGAGCAGTACTTC. Translated: CASSTGLAQSYEQYF.